These T cell receptor beta chains were read from a single sample in a study of blood T cell repertoires in COVID-19. Generated by immunoSEQ multiplex PCR, the TCRdb table keeps only in-frame clones and is missing some. The profile covers 80,000 to 90,000 clones, with roughly 84% appearing a single time and about 14% taken by the ten largest. The sequencing input was peripheral blood. All receptors come from an older woman with acute or convalescent COVID-19. CDR3s include the opening cysteine and the closing phenylalanine or tryptophan. A D gene is named only where the DNA matches it firmly. Expanded clones get a size class; other rows say once, few or many, or leave the size out.

d_call j_call v_call clone_size cdr3_nt cdr3_aa
NA TRBJ1-1 TRBV28 NA TGTGCCAGCAGGGGTTCCTTCAGTAACTACGAGGGGAACACTGAAGCTTTCTTT CASRGSFSNYEGNTEAFF
TRBD1 TRBJ1-1 TRBV7-9 NA TGTGCCAGCAGCTTAAGTGCCGGACAGGGGAGGAACACTGAAGCTTTCTTT CASSLSAGQGRNTEAFF
NA TRBJ1-6 TRBV2 NA TGTGCCAGCAGGACAGATGGCTCCTATAATTCACCCCTCCACTTT CASRTDGSYNSPLHF
TRBD1 TRBJ1-1 TRBV6-1 NA TGTGCCAGCAGTGAACCACCAGGGGGCAAACCTGAAGCTTTCTTT CASSEPPGGKPEAFF
NA TRBJ1-1 TRBV5-4 NA TGTGCCAGCAGCCAGACAGCGAACACTGAAGCTTTCTTT CASSQTANTEAFF
NA TRBJ2-2 TRBV3-1/TRBV3-2 once TGTGCCAGCAGCCAAGGACTCACCGGGGAGCTGTTTTTT CASSQGLTGELFF
NA TRBJ2-5 TRBV28 NA TGTGCCAGCAGATCGGCGGGTTTAGGGACCCAGTACTTC CASRSAGLGTQYF
TRBD1 TRBJ1-3 TRBV3-1/TRBV3-2 NA TGTGCCAGCAGCCAAGGCCAGGGACAGGGAAACTCTGGAAACACCATATATTTT CASSQGQGQGNSGNTIYF
TRBD2 TRBJ2-3 TRBV5-1 few TGCGCCAGCAGCCGCGGGACTAGCGGGGGGCCGGCTAGCACAGATACGCAGTATTTT CASSRGTSGGPASTDTQYF
TRBD2 TRBJ2-1 TRBV5-4 NA TGTGCCAGCAGCTTGGGCAGGACTAGACAGTACAATGAGCAGTTCTTC CASSLGRTRQYNEQFF
TRBD1 TRBJ1-6 TRBV6-5 NA TGTGCCAGCAGTTCGACAGGGCTGCACTCACCCCTCCACTTT CASSSTGLHSPLHF
NA TRBJ1-5 TRBV12-3/TRBV12-4 once TGTGCCAGCAGCCAGGGTGGGCAGCCCCAGCATTTT CASSQGGQPQHF
TRBD1 TRBJ1-4 TRBV7-2 NA TGTGCCAGCAGCTCGGGACAGGGGGCTGAAAAACTGTTTTTT CASSSGQGAEKLFF
NA TRBJ1-1 TRBV11-3 NA TGTGCCAGCAGCTACTCGAACACTGAAGCTTTCTTT CASSYSNTEAFF
NA TRBJ2-3 TRBV9 NA TGTGCCAGCAGCGTTTCTTTTGGCGGGACGAATACGCAGTATTTT CASSVSFGGTNTQYF
NA TRBJ2-1 TRBV11-3 few TGTGCCAGCAGCCCTGGCCGTTATGAGCAGTTCTTC CASSPGRYEQFF
TRBD2 TRBJ2-3 TRBV11-3 NA TGTGCCAGCAGCCTCGGGACTAGCGGGGGGGCGGATACGCAGTATTTT CASSLGTSGGADTQYF
NA TRBJ1-2 TRBV19 NA TGTGCCAGTACCAACCGGCGGGAGGGGTACAGCTATGGCTACACCTTC CASTNRREGYSYGYTF
NA TRBJ2-4 TRBV20-1 once TGCAGTGCTTCGCCAGGAATTCAGTACTTC CSASPGIQYF
NA TRBJ2-3 TRBV7-8 NA TGTGCCAGCAGCCCTACCGGGACTCCGCAGTATTTT CASSPTGTPQYF
TRBD2 TRBJ2-2 TRBV6-2/TRBV6-3 NA TGTGCCAGCAGTTACGGGGGAGGGCGCCTGACCGGGGAGCTGTTTTTT CASSYGGGRLTGELFF
TRBD1 TRBJ1-2 TRBV5-8 NA TGTGCCAGCACCCGGGACAGGGACTATGGCTACACCTTC CASTRDRDYGYTF